Listed below are T cell receptor beta chains from one sample, sequenced in a study of blood T cell repertoires in COVID-19. Clones were sequenced by immunoSEQ multiplex PCR, and TCRdb holds only the in-frame ones, with some missing. The sample records some 260,000 clones, 85% to 90% being singletons. Sequencing was done on a sample of peripheral blood. These receptors all come from a man older than 75 with acute or convalescent COVID-19. The CDR3 runs from the conserved cysteine through the conserved F or W. A D gene is named only where the DNA matches it firmly. A clone size is listed for some rows: how often the clone was seen (once, few, many), or a class if it is expanded.

J: TRBJ2-5; size: .; D: TRBD1; V: TRBV19; DNA: TGTGCCAGTAGTCTACGGACAGGGCCGCAAGAGACCCAGTACTTC; CDR3: CASSLRTGPQETQYF
J: TRBJ1-6; size: .; D: TRBD1; V: TRBV5-4; DNA: TGTGCCAGCAGGTCTAGGACAGGGGGAAATTCACCCCTCCACTTT; CDR3: CASRSRTGGNSPLHF
J: TRBJ2-1; size: .; D: .; V: TRBV11-3; DNA: TGTGCCAGCAGCCCTGGGACACCAAAGCAGTTCTTC; CDR3: CASSPGTPKQFF
J: TRBJ2-5; size: .; D: TRBD2; V: TRBV11-2; DNA: TGTGCCAGCAGCTTAGAGAGCGGGGGGGCGGGTCGGCTAGAGACCCAGTACTTC; CDR3: CASSLESGGAGRLETQYF
J: TRBJ1-4; size: .; D: TRBD1; V: TRBV5-1; DNA: TGCGCCAGCAGTTCGGGACAGGAGAATGAAAAACTGTTTTTT; CDR3: CASSSGQENEKLFF
J: TRBJ2-5; size: .; D: TRBD2; V: TRBV7-8; DNA: TGTGCCAGCAGCCCCCTGGGCAGCGGGGTAGAGACCCAGTACTTC; CDR3: CASSPLGSGVETQYF
J: TRBJ2-1; size: .; D: .; V: TRBV6-2/TRBV6-3; DNA: TGTGCCAGCAGTTCGGACTGGAGCTCCTACAATGAGCAGTTCTTC; CDR3: CASSSDWSSYNEQFF
J: TRBJ1-2; size: .; D: TRBD1; V: TRBV29-1; DNA: TGCAGCGTTGTTCGGACAGGGGGCTATGGCTACACCTTC; CDR3: CSVVRTGGYGYTF
J: TRBJ1-2; size: .; D: TRBD1; V: TRBV7-2; DNA: TGTGCCAGCAGGGGACAGGGGGAGTGGGGCTACACCTTC; CDR3: CASRGQGEWGYTF
J: TRBJ1-6; size: .; D: .; V: TRBV28; DNA: TGTGCCAGCTCGGGGGGGAGCTCCTATAATTCACCCCTCCACTTT; CDR3: CASSGGSSYNSPLHF
J: TRBJ2-1; size: .; D: TRBD2; V: TRBV7-2; DNA: TGTGCCAGCAGCAGGGATGGGACTAGCGGGGGGTGGTCCTACAATGAGCAGTTCTTC; CDR3: CASSRDGTSGGWSYNEQFF
J: TRBJ2-1; size: .; D: TRBD2; V: TRBV19; DNA: TGTGCCAGTAGTATAGCCCGAGCGGGGGGGGAGCAGTTCTTC; CDR3: CASSIARAGGEQFF
J: TRBJ1-4; size: few; D: TRBD1; V: TRBV7-2; DNA: TGTGCCAGCAGCCCCCAGACAGGGGGAAATGAAAAACTGTTTTTT; CDR3: CASSPQTGGNEKLFF
J: TRBJ2-2; size: .; D: TRBD2; V: TRBV11-2; DNA: TGTGCCAGCAGCGGCTCTAGCGGGAACACCGGGGAGCTGTTTTTT; CDR3: CASSGSSGNTGELFF
J: TRBJ2-7; size: .; D: TRBD2; V: TRBV11-2; DNA: TGTGCCAGCAGCTTCCCTAGCGGCGAGCAGTACTTC; CDR3: CASSFPSGEQYF
J: TRBJ2-7; size: once; D: .; V: TRBV18; DNA: TGTGCCAGCTCACCACGAGTTGGACTTCTTCTGAACGAGCAGTACTTC; CDR3: CASSPRVGLLLNEQYF
J: TRBJ2-7; size: .; D: TRBD1; V: TRBV5-1; DNA: TGCGCCAGCAGCCTAGCACCGGGACAGGGTACCTACGAGCAGTACTTC; CDR3: CASSLAPGQGTYEQYF
J: TRBJ2-7; size: .; D: .; V: TRBV4-2; DNA: TGTGCCAGCAGCCATGACAGGTCCTACGAGCAGTACTTC; CDR3: CASSHDRSYEQYF
J: TRBJ1-5; size: once; D: TRBD1; V: TRBV19; DNA: TGTGCCAGTAGTCCGATGGACAGGGGTGTACAGCCCCAGCATTTT; CDR3: CASSPMDRGVQPQHF
J: TRBJ2-3; size: once; D: TRBD2; V: TRBV2; DNA: TGTGCCAGCAGTGTGGGGCGGGAGCGGGATACGCAGTATTTT; CDR3: CASSVGRERDTQYF
J: TRBJ2-3; size: .; D: TRBD2; V: TRBV4-3; DNA: TGCGCCAGCAGCCCCGGGACTAGCGGGGGGGCGGGCACAGATACGCAGTATTTT; CDR3: CASSPGTSGGAGTDTQYF
J: TRBJ1-6; size: .; D: TRBD1; V: TRBV9; DNA: TGTGCCAGCAGCGTAGGTCAGGGGGAGAATTCACCCCTCCACTTT; CDR3: CASSVGQGENSPLHF
J: TRBJ2-7; size: .; D: .; V: TRBV9; DNA: TGTGCCAGCAGCGTAGATTCACTAAGGCCCTCCTACGAGCAGTACTTC; CDR3: CASSVDSLRPSYEQYF
J: TRBJ2-1; size: .; D: TRBD1; V: TRBV18; DNA: TGTGCCAGCTCTCGCCGACAGGGCCCCTACAATGAGCAGTTCTTC; CDR3: CASSRRQGPYNEQFF
J: TRBJ2-7; size: .; D: TRBD2; V: TRBV19; DNA: TGTGCCAGTAGTATAGCAGGGACTAGCACCTACGAGCAGTACTTC; CDR3: CASSIAGTSTYEQYF
J: TRBJ1-2; size: once; D: .; V: TRBV4-1; DNA: TGCGCCAGCAGCCAAGTAGGGGGAGGGATCTATGGCTACACCTTC; CDR3: CASSQVGGGIYGYTF
J: TRBJ2-7; size: .; D: TRBD1; V: TRBV11-1; DNA: TGTGCCAGCAGCGTACGTGGGGACAGGGGGCGCTCCGAGCAGTACTTC; CDR3: CASSVRGDRGRSEQYF
J: TRBJ2-1; size: .; D: TRBD2; V: TRBV28; DNA: TGTGCCAGCAGTCCCCAGATGACTAGCCCGTCCTACAATGAGCAGTTCTTC; CDR3: CASSPQMTSPSYNEQFF
J: TRBJ2-7; size: .; D: .; V: TRBV2; DNA: TGTGCCAGCAGGGGGCTCTCGGACGAGCAGTACTTC; CDR3: CASRGLSDEQYF
J: TRBJ1-1; size: .; D: TRBD1; V: TRBV6-5; DNA: TGTGCCAGCAGGGCAAGGGACAGCAACACTGAAGCTTTCTTT; CDR3: CASRARDSNTEAFF
J: TRBJ1-4; size: .; D: .; V: TRBV18; DNA: TGTGCCAGCTCACCACTAAGCACAACTAATGAAAAACTGTTTTTT; CDR3: CASSPLSTTNEKLFF
J: TRBJ1-1; size: few; D: .; V: TRBV6-4; DNA: TGTGCCAGCAGTGTTGCGGCGAACACTGAAGCTTTCTTT; CDR3: CASSVAANTEAFF
J: TRBJ1-1; size: few; D: TRBD1; V: TRBV28; DNA: TGTGCCAGCGTGACAGGGGGTTTCTCCACTGAAGCTTTCTTT; CDR3: CASVTGGFSTEAFF
J: TRBJ1-3; size: once; D: .; V: TRBV6-5; DNA: TGTGCCAGCAGTTCCACAGGGTTGAGCTCTGGAAACACCATATATTTT; CDR3: CASSSTGLSSGNTIYF
J: TRBJ2-5; size: .; D: .; V: TRBV18; DNA: TGTGCCAGCTCACCACAGGGGTTACAAGAGACCCAGTACTTC; CDR3: CASSPQGLQETQYF
J: TRBJ2-5; size: .; D: TRBD2; V: TRBV3-1/TRBV3-2; DNA: TGTGCCAGCAGCCTCGGACTAGCGGGATCTAAAGAGACCCAGTACTTC; CDR3: CASSLGLAGSKETQYF
J: TRBJ1-6; size: once; D: .; V: TRBV9; DNA: TGTGCCAGCAGCGTAGACGGGAGCTCCTATAATTCACCCCTCCACTTT; CDR3: CASSVDGSSYNSPLHF
J: TRBJ2-3; size: once; D: .; V: TRBV3-1/TRBV3-2; DNA: TGTGCCAGCAGCCAAGATCTATCCACAGATACGCAGTATTTT; CDR3: CASSQDLSTDTQYF
J: TRBJ1-2; size: .; D: .; V: TRBV2; DNA: TGTGCCAGCAGCACCGGTCGGGGTAACTATGGCTACACCTTC; CDR3: CASSTGRGNYGYTF
J: TRBJ2-3; size: .; D: TRBD2; V: TRBV10-3; DNA: TGTGCCATCAGTGACGAAGCGGGAGAGGTAGATACGCAGTATTTT; CDR3: CAISDEAGEVDTQYF
J: TRBJ1-1; size: .; D: .; V: TRBV12-3/TRBV12-4; DNA: TGTGCCAGCAGACGAGACATGTCTGAAGCTTTCTTT; CDR3: CASRRDMSEAFF
J: TRBJ1-1; size: few; D: .; V: TRBV5-1; DNA: TGCGCCAGCAGCTTGGCGGCAGGGGTGATCACTGAAGCTTTCTTT; CDR3: CASSLAAGVITEAFF
J: TRBJ2-1; size: .; D: TRBD2; V: TRBV10-3; DNA: TGTGCCACCTGGGAGCGGGGCAATGAGCAGTTCTTC; CDR3: CATWERGNEQFF
J: TRBJ1-4; size: .; D: .; V: TRBV4-2; DNA: TGTGCCAGCAGCCAAGATTCTGGGGCAAGCGAAAAACTGTTTTTT; CDR3: CASSQDSGASEKLFF
J: TRBJ2-7; size: few; D: .; V: TRBV27; DNA: TGTGCCAGCAGTTTATCGGGACTGGTCTCCTACGAGCAGTACTTC; CDR3: CASSLSGLVSYEQYF
J: TRBJ1-6; size: .; D: .; V: TRBV3-1/TRBV3-2; DNA: TGTGCCAGCAGCCAAGATAGAGGCGAGGGCTTTTCGAGCTCCTATAATTCACCCCTCCACTTT; CDR3: CASSQDRGEGFSSSYNSPLHF
J: TRBJ1-1; size: once; D: TRBD1; V: TRBV2; DNA: TGTGCCAGCAGTTGGACAGGGCGATCTGAAGCTTTCTTT; CDR3: CASSWTGRSEAFF
J: TRBJ2-7; size: .; D: .; V: TRBV20-1; DNA: TGCAGTGGGGGCAAAGCCTACGAGCAGTACTTC; CDR3: CSGGKAYEQYF
J: TRBJ1-5; size: .; D: TRBD1; V: TRBV14; DNA: TGTGCCAGCAGCCAGACAGGGTCTGGGCCCCAGCATTTT; CDR3: CASSQTGSGPQHF
J: TRBJ1-2; size: .; D: .; V: TRBV7-2; DNA: TGTGCCAGCAGCTTAGATACAGGTCCGGGTGCTGGCTACACCTTC; CDR3: CASSLDTGPGAGYTF
J: TRBJ1-6; size: .; D: .; V: TRBV3-1/TRBV3-2; DNA: TGTGCCAGCAGCCAAGAATCACAGGGAAATTCACCCCTCCACTTT; CDR3: CASSQESQGNSPLHF
J: TRBJ2-1; size: .; D: TRBD2; V: TRBV27; DNA: TGTGCCAGCAGTTCCCAACTAGCGACGGATGAGCAGTTCTTC; CDR3: CASSSQLATDEQFF
J: TRBJ1-5; size: .; D: .; V: TRBV10-1; DNA: TGCGCCATCCTTAATAGCAATCAGCCCCAGCATTTT; CDR3: CAILNSNQPQHF
J: TRBJ1-4; size: .; D: .; V: TRBV21-1; DNA: TGTGCCAGCAGCAGGGATCCGGGACAGGCGGCAACTAATGAAAAACTGTTTTTT; CDR3: CASSRDPGQAATNEKLFF
J: TRBJ2-7; size: .; D: TRBD2; V: TRBV19; DNA: TGTGCCAGTAGTACGGGACTAGCGGGAGGTACCTACGAGCAGTACTTC; CDR3: CASSTGLAGGTYEQYF
J: TRBJ1-2; size: once; D: .; V: TRBV14; DNA: TGTGCCAGCAGCCAAGAAATAGAGGTTCCCAGGGGCGGCTATGGCTACACCTTC; CDR3: CASSQEIEVPRGGYGYTF
J: TRBJ1-1; size: .; D: .; V: TRBV28; DNA: TGTGCCAGCAATCCTCCCGGGGTTAGGACTGAAGCTTTCTTT; CDR3: CASNPPGVRTEAFF
J: TRBJ2-7; size: .; D: .; V: TRBV7-4; DNA: TGTGCCAGCAGCCCCCCGGACGAGCAGTACTTC; CDR3: CASSPPDEQYF
J: TRBJ2-3; size: .; D: .; V: TRBV4-3; DNA: TGCGCCAGCAGCCAAAGTACTTTCACAGATACGCAGTATTTT; CDR3: CASSQSTFTDTQYF
J: TRBJ1-3; size: .; D: .; V: TRBV7-6; DNA: TGTGCCAGCAGCACGGACAGTAGCACTGGAAACACCATATATTTT; CDR3: CASSTDSSTGNTIYF